The 26 T cell receptor beta chains in this list originate from one sample, sequenced in a study of T-cell reconstitution after alpha-beta-depleted transplantation in children. Unique molecular identifiers were incorporated during preparation of the TCRbeta library. Each CDR3 protein is one row after TCRdb ran MiXCR on the PCR reads. This table has about a million distinct CDR3 sequences, under 30% appearing once. The material was PBMCs, mostly from graft donor cells, obtained 360 days after TCRalphabeta/CD19-depleted stem cell transplant. The receptors were gathered from a boy younger than two who had a stem cell transplant for SCID, so the T cells may come from the graft donor.

This chain connects TRBV5-6 to TRBJ2-2, with D perhaps matching TRBD2 (5 bases). Trimming removed 4 bases at V and 6 bases at J, with 16 bases between. Germline-derived CDR1 and CDR2 are SGHDT and YYEEEE. The CDR3 covers 15 residues. The CDR3 nucleotides are TGTGCCAGCAGCCCGGGATTACACATCGCCGGGGAGCTGTTTTTT. This codes for CASSPGLHIAGELFF.

This chain connects TRBV7-8 to TRBJ2-5; 7 positions agree with TRBD1. The germline CDR1 and CDR2 sequences are SGHVS and FQNEAQ. V was clipped by 5 bases and J by 10 bases; unmatched bases: 19. This CDR3 contains 16 residues. The DNA of the CDR3 is TGTGCCAGCAGCCTGGAAGGGACAGCCAATTTAAGGAACCAGTACTTC. It specifies CASSLEGTANLRNQYF.

This clonotype was observed a few times. The rearrangement joins TRBV27 to TRBJ2-6; TRBD2 is a possible D gene (6 bases). Trimming removed 2 bases from V and 3 bases from J, with 11 bases in between. CDR1 is MNHEY, CDR2 SMNVEV, per germline (reference sequence). The CDR3 has 16 amino acids. In DNA, the CDR3 is TGTGCCAGCAGTTTAAGCGGAGGGGATGGGGCCAACGTCCTGACTTTC. Amino acid sequence: CASSLSGGDGANVLTF.

The genes are TRBV5-6 and TRBJ1-6, with TRBD1 identical over 10 bases. From germline, CDR1 is SGHDT and CDR2 YYEEEE. Losses at the gene ends were 4 bases for V and 13 bases for J; bases not matched to a gene: 14. The CDR3 is 16 residues long. Here the CDR3 DNA reads TGTGCCAGCAGCAGATCTCCGGGACAGGGGACTTTGCCCCTCCACTTT. This gives the protein CASSRSPGQGTLPLHF.

The V call is TRBV20-1, the J call TRBJ2-7; 10 positions agree with TRBD2. CDR1 and CDR2 (germline): DFQATT, SNEGSKA (reference sequence). The CDR3 contains 15 residues. J lost 5 bases, V lost 1 base, and 8 bases had no gene match. The CDR3 here is CSARGPIAGGHEQYF. DNA for the CDR3: TGCAGTGCTAGAGGGCCGATAGCGGGGGGCCACGAGCAGTACTTC.

The chain is built from TRBV7-3 and TRBJ2-1, with D unresolved. V lost 3 bases and J 9 bases, leaving 15 bases between the germline ends. The CDR3 is made up of 14 amino acids. CDR1 and CDR2 from the germline V gene are SGHTA and FQGTGA. In DNA form, the CDR3 reads TGTGCCAGCAGCTTCGACACCGCCCCGAGTGAGCAGTTCTTC. This codes for CASSFDTAPSEQFF.

Turning to this clonotype: A much more abundant neighbour one base away suggests this may be a read error. The gene calls are TRBV12-3 or TRBV12-4 and TRBJ2-7; tentative D call: TRBD2 (6 bases). Trimming removed 8 bases at V and 2 bases at J, with 10 bases between. This CDR3 is 12 amino acids long. This CDR3 is CASARGTYEQYF. In nucleotides, the CDR3 is TGTGCCAGCGCTCGGGGGACCTACGAGCAGTACTTC.

This rearrangement joins TRBV9 to TRBJ2-5; 9 bases agree with TRBD2. V dropped 0 bases and J dropped 3; count of bases not matched to a gene: 6. This CDR3 contains 16 residues. Germline lookup yields CDR1 SGDLS and CDR2 YYNGEE. For the CDR3, the DNA is TGTGCCAGCAGCGTAGAAGGACTAGCGTCCGAAGAGACCCAGTACTTC. Translation gives CASSVEGLASEETQYF.

The CDR3 loop is CATCWSPAYTGELFF. The CDR3 region has the DNA TGTGCCACCTGTTGGAGTCCGGCGTACACCGGGGAGCTGTTTTTT. The rearrangement uses TRBV28 and TRBJ2-2, with D unresolved. The CDR3 extends over 15 amino acids. V lost 10 bases to trimming and J lost 3 bases, with 18 bases between them. In germline, CDR1 is MDHEN, CDR2 SYDVKM.

This clonotype was seen more than once but under ten times. The J gene is TRBJ1-1, the V gene TRBV10-3, with D possibly being TRBD1 (6 bases). Germline lookup yields CDR1 ENHRY and CDR2 SYGVKD. CDR3 length equals 17 residues. V dropped 4 bases and J dropped 0 bases, with 18 bases sitting between them. The CDR3 reads CAISGFQRGGLNTEAFF. Written as DNA, the CDR3 is TGTGCCATCAGTGGGTTCCAAAGGGGGGGGCTGAACACTGAAGCTTTCTTT.

The chain links TRBV6-1 to TRBJ2-1; D remains unclear. This CDR3 is 17 amino acids long. Germline V gives CDR1 MNHNS, CDR2 SASEGT. Trimming stripped 8 bases from V and 6 bases from J, with 26 bases between. The CDR3 bases are TGTGCCAGCGGTGGGCCCCTCGGTACGTTAGTCTCCAATGAGCAGTTCTTC. Amino acid sequence: CASGGPLGTLVSNEQFF.

V gene TRBV6-6 combines with J gene TRBJ2-5; 7 bases are a match to TRBD1. After removal of 2 bases from V and 5 bases from J, the junction contained 5 bases not matched to a gene. This CDR3 is 14 amino acids long. CDR1 is MNHNY and CDR2 is SVGAGI in the germline V gene (reference sequence). The DNA for the CDR3 is TGTGCCAGCAGTTACCCCGACAGGGCGGAGACCCAGTACTTC. Its translation is CASSYPDRAETQYF.

This clonotype was detected only a few times. The CDR3: CASSERSGKQSYNSPLHF. DNA of the CDR3: TGTGCCAGCAGTGAAAGATCGGGAAAACAATCCTATAATTCACCCCTCCACTTT. The rearrangement links TRBV2 to TRBJ1-6; the D is unclear. This CDR3 is 18 amino acids long. Germline values: CDR1 SNHLY, CDR2 FYNNEI. V lost 2 bases to trimming and J lost 1 base, with 15 bases between them.

The chain links TRBV5-1 to TRBJ1-1; 7 bases agree with TRBD1. The CDR3 sequence is 15 residues long. CDR1 SGHRS and CDR2 YFSETQ come from the germline V gene. V dropped 5 bases and J dropped 3; count of bases not matched to a gene: 10. The CDR3 here is CASRGMTGLHTEAFF. The DNA for the CDR3 is TGCGCCAGCAGGGGGATGACAGGGCTCCACACTGAAGCTTTCTTT.

This clonotype was found a few times. The rearrangement joins TRBV6-1 to TRBJ2-3; a possible D gene is TRBD1 (6 bases). V lost 6 bases, J lost 2 bases, and 15 bases lay in between. Germline V lookup: CDR1 MNHNS, CDR2 SASEGT. The CDR3 is 15 amino acids. The CDR3 sequence is CASRLARGYTDTQYF. In DNA, the CDR3 is TGTGCCAGCAGGTTGGCCAGGGGATACACAGATACGCAGTATTTT.

This clonotype occurred a few times. V gene TRBV27 combines with J gene TRBJ2-2; D is unresolved. V was clipped by 3 bases and J by 4 bases, with 9 bases between them. The germline V gene has CDR1 MNHEY and CDR2 SMNVEV (reference sequence). The CDR3 extends over 14 amino acids. The CDR3 loop is CASSFWQTTGELFF. DNA for the CDR3: TGTGCCAGCAGTTTTTGGCAGACCACCGGGGAGCTGTTTTTT.

This clonotype appeared many times. This rearrangement joins TRBV6-5 to TRBJ2-2; D unclear. Germline CDR1 MNHEY, CDR2 SVGAGI. The V gene lost 6 bases and the J gene lost 5 bases, with 4 bases spanning the gap. This CDR3 has 11 amino acids. The DNA of the CDR3 is TGTGCCAGCAGACGTACCGGGGAGCTGTTTTTT. Translated: CASRRTGELFF.

A few counts support this clonotype. This chain connects TRBV7-2 to TRBJ2-3; D possibly corresponds to TRBD2 (5 bases). V was trimmed by 3 bases and J by 0 bases, leaving 7 bases between them. Germline CDR1 is SGHTA and CDR2 is FQGNSA. This CDR3 contains 14 residues. The CDR3: CASSLTISTDTQYF. The DNA of the CDR3 is TGTGCCAGCAGCTTGACTATTAGCACAGATACGCAGTATTTT.

There are a few counts of this clonotype. This chain joins TRBV18 and TRBJ2-7; 11 bases line up with TRBD1. The length of the CDR3 is 17 residues. From germline, CDR1 is KGHSH and CDR2 LQKENI. V gave up 3 bases and J gave up 2 bases; unmatched junction bases: 9. DNA for the CDR3: TGTGCCAGCTCACCTTTACCCGGGACAGGGGGGACCTACGAGCAGTACTTC. This sequence encodes CASSPLPGTGGTYEQYF.

This rearrangement joins TRBV11-1 to TRBJ2-1; 10 bases agree with TRBD2. Germline V gene data show CDR1 as SGHAT and CDR2 as FQDESV (reference sequence). The CDR3 runs 14 residues. The trim removed 6 bases at V and 7 bases at J, leaving 6 bases unmatched. The CDR3 region is CASSKLAGRNEQFF. The CDR3 DNA is TGTGCCAGCAGTAAACTAGCGGGGCGGAATGAGCAGTTCTTC.

The chain joins TRBV15 to TRBJ2-6, with no clear D. Germline V CDR1 and CDR2: LNHNV, YYDKDF (reference sequence). The CDR3 has 20 amino acids. V was pared by 0 bases and J by 0 bases, with 18 bases between. CDR3 DNA sequence: TGTGCCACCAGCAGAGATCCCCGGGTCAAAAGTATCTCTGGGGCCAACGTCCTGACTTTC. Translating it yields CATSRDPRVKSISGANVLTF. The whole variable domain, remainder taken from reference TRBV15 and TRBJ2-6, is DAMVIQNPRYQVTQFGKPVTLSCSQTLNHNVMYWYQQKSSQAPKLLFHYYDKDFNNEADTPDNFQSRRPNTSFCFLDIRSPGLGDTAMYLCATSRDPRVKSISGANVLTFGAGSRLTVL.

J is TRBJ2-5 and V is TRBV5-5; TRBD2 is a possible D gene (5 bases). Germline V lookup: CDR1 SGHKS, CDR2 YYEKEE (reference sequence). The CDR3 is made up of 16 amino acids. V shed 4 bases and J shed 1 base, with 17 bases lying between them. This CDR3 reads CASSPRVRATQETQYF. CDR3 sequence (DNA): TGTGCCAGCAGCCCCCGTGTGAGGGCGACCCAAGAGACCCAGTACTTC.

The genes are TRBV20-1 and TRBJ2-3; possibly TRBD2 for D (6 bases). CDR1 DFQATT and CDR2 SNEGSKA come from the germline V gene (reference sequence). The V and J ends lost 0 bases and 1 base respectively, with 17 bases between them. This CDR3 contains 17 residues. The CDR3 loop reads CSARDLLGGGGTDTQYF. The DNA for the CDR3 is TGCAGTGCTAGAGATCTCCTCGGCGGCGGGGGCACAGATACGCAGTATTTT.

This chain uses TRBV12-3 or TRBV12-4 with TRBJ2-1; TRBD1 matches at 12 bases. This CDR3 is built from 17 residues. J gave up 8 bases and V 3 bases, and 11 bases lay outside the gene matches. The CDR3 here is CASSFKRSGTGGHEQFF. The CDR3 DNA is TGTGCCAGCAGTTTTAAGAGGTCGGGGACAGGGGGCCATGAGCAGTTCTTC.

The J gene is TRBJ2-2, the V gene TRBV29-1; D ambiguous. The length of the CDR3 is 12 residues. The V gene lost 5 bases and the J gene lost 5 bases, with 9 bases spanning the gap. Germline V gene data show CDR1 as SQVTM and CDR2 as ANQGSEA. The DNA for the CDR3 is TGCAGCGTTTTAGGCGAAACCGGGGAGCTGTTTTTT. Protein sequence: CSVLGETGELFF.

The CDR3 sequence is CASSLAYPDRSYNEQFF. The CDR3 nucleotides read TGTGCCAGCAGCTTAGCTTATCCCGACCGTTCTTACAATGAGCAGTTCTTC. The chain couples TRBV7-8 to TRBJ2-1; D unclear. The CDR3 runs 17 residues. Trimming pared 0 bases from V and 4 bases from J, leaving 16 bases between. Germline V CDR1 and CDR2: SGHVS, FQNEAQ.